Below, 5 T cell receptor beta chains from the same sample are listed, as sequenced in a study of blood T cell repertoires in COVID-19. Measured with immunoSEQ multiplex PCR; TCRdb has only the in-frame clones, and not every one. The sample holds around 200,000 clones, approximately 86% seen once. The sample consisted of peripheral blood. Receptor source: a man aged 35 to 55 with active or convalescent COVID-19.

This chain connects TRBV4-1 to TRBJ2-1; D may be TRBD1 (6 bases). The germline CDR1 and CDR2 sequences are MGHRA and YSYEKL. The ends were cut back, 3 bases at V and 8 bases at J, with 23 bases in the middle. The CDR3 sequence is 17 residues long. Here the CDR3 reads CASSQKIGGPPIDEQFF. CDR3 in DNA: TGCGCCAGCAGCCAGAAGATAGGGGGACCCCCTATCGATGAGCAGTTCTTC.

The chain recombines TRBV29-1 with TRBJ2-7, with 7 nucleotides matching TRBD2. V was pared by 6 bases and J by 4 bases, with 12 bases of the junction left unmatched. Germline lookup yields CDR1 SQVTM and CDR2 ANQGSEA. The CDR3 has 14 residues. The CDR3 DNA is TGCAGCGTCGGGGGGTCCGGGGTCTCTTACGAGCAGTACTTC. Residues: CSVGGSGVSYEQYF.

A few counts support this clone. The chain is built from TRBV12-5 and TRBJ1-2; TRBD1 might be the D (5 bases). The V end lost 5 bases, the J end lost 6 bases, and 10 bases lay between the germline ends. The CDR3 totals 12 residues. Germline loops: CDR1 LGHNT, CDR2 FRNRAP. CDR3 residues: CASGQGKDGYTF. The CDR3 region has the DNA TGTGCTAGTGGTCAGGGAAAGGATGGCTACACCTTC.

The CDR3 reads CASSIGWTGDTEAFF. The CDR3 DNA reads TGTGCCAGTAGTATAGGATGGACAGGGGACACTGAAGCTTTCTTT. The rearrangement uses TRBV19 and TRBJ1-1; TRBD1 agrees at 9 bases. The germline gives CDR1 LNHDA, CDR2 SQIVND (reference sequence). The CDR3 has 15 amino acids. V shed 1 base and J 3 bases; nucleotides not matched to a gene: 3.

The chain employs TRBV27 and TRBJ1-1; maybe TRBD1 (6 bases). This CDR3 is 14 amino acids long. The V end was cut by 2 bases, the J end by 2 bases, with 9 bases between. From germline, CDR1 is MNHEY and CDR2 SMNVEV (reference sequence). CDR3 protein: CASSLGGPNTEAFF. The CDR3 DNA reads TGTGCCAGCAGTTTAGGGGGCCCTAACACTGAAGCTTTCTTT.